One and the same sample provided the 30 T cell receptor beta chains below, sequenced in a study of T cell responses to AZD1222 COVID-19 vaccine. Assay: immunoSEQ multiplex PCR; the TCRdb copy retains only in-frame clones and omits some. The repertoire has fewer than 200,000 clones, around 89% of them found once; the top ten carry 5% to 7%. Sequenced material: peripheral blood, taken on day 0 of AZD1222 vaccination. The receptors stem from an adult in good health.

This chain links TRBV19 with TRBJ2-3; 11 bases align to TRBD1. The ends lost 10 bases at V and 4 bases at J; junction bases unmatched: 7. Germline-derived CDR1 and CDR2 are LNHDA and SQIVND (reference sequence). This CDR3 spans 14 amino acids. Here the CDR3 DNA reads TGTGCCACCGGCGGGACAGGGGGGGCAGATACGCAGTATTTT. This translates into CATGGTGGADTQYF.

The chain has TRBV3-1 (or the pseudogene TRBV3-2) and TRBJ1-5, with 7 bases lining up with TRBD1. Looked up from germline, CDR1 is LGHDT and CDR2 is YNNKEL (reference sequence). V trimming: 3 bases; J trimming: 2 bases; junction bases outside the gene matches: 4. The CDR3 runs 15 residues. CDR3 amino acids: CASSQDTGGNQPQHF. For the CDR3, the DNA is TGTGCCAGCAGCCAGGACACAGGGGGCAATCAGCCCCAGCATTTT.

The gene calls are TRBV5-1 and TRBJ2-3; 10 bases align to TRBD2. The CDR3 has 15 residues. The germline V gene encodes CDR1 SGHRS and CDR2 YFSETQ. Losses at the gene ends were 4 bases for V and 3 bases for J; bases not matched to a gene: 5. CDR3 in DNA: TGCGCCAGCAGCCTGCCTAGCGGGAGAACAGATACGCAGTATTTT. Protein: CASSLPSGRTDTQYF.

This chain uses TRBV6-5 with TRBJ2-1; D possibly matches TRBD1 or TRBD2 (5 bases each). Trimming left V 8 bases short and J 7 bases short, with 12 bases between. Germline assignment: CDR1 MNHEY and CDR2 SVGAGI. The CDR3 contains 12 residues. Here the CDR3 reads CASPGLGNEQFF. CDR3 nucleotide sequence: TGTGCCAGCCCGGGGCTCGGAAATGAGCAGTTCTTC.

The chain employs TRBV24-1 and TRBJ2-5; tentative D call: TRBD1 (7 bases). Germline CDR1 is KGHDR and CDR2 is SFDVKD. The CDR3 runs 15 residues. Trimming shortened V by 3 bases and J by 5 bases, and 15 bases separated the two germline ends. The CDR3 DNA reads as TGTGCCACCAGTGATCCCCGGGCAGGGGGGGAGACCCAGTACTTC. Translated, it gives CATSDPRAGGETQYF.

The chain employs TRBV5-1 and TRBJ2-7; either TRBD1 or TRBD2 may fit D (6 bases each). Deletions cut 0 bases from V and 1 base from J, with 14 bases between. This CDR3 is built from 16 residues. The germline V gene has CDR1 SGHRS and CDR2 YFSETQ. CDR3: CASSLGSGANSYEQYF. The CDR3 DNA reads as TGCGCCAGCAGCTTGGGGTCGGGGGCGAATTCCTACGAGCAGTACTTC.

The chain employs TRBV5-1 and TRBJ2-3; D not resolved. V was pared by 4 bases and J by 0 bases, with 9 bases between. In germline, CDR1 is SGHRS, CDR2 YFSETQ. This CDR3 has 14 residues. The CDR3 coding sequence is TGCGCCAGCAGCCCCTCGAGGAGCACAGATACGCAGTATTTT. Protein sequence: CASSPSRSTDTQYF.

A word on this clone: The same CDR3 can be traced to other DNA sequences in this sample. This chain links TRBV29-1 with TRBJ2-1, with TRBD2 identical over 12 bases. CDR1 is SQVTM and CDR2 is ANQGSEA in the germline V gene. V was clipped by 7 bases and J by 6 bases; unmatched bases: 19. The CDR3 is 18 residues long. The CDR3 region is CSAAKGLAGGPVSNEQFF. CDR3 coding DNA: TGCAGCGCCGCGAAAGGGCTAGCGGGAGGGCCGGTTAGCAATGAGCAGTTCTTC.

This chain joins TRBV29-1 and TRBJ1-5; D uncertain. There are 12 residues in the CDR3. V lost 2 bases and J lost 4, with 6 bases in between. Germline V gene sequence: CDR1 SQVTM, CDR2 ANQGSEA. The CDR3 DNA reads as TGCAGCGTTGAACAAGAAAATCAGCCCCAGCATTTT. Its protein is CSVEQENQPQHF.

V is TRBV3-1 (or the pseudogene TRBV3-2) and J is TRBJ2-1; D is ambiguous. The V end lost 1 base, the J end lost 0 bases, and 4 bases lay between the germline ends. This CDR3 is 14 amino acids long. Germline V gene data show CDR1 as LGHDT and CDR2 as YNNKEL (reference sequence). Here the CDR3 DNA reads TGTGCCAGCAGCCAAGGCGGCTCCTACAATGAGCAGTTCTTC. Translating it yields CASSQGGSYNEQFF.

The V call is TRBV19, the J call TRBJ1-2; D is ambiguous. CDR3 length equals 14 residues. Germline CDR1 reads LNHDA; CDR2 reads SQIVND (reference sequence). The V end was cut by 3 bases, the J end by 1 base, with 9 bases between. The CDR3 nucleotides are TGTGCCAGTAGTATCGAACTTCGTAACTATGGCTACACCTTC. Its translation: CASSIELRNYGYTF.

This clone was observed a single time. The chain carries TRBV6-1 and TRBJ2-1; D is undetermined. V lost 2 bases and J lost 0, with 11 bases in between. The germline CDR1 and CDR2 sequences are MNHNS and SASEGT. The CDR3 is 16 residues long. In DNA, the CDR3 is TGTGCCAGCAGTGAATTCGGTCAGAGCTCCTACAATGAGCAGTTCTTC. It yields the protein CASSEFGQSSYNEQFF.

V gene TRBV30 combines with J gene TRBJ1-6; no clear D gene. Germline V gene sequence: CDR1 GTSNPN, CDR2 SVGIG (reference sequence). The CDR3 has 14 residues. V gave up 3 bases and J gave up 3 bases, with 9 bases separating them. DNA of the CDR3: TGTGCCTGGAGCAGCGGAATCTATAATTCACCCCTCCACTTT. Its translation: CAWSSGIYNSPLHF. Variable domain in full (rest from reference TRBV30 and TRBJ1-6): SQTIHQWPATLVQPVGSPLSLECTVEGTSNPNLYWYRQAAGRGLQLLFYSVGIGQISSEVPQNLSASRPQDRQFILSSKKLLLSDSGFYLCAWSSGIYNSPLHFGNGTRLTVT.

The CDR3 spells CASSQDSATNEKLFF. The CDR3 region has the DNA TGTGCCAGCAGCCAAGATTCAGCAACTAATGAAAAACTGTTTTTT. This sequence joins TRBV4-2 and TRBJ1-4; D unclear. This CDR3 contains 15 residues. V gave up 0 bases and J gave up 0 bases, with 5 bases separating them. CDR1 is LGHNA and CDR2 is YNFKEQ in the germline V gene.

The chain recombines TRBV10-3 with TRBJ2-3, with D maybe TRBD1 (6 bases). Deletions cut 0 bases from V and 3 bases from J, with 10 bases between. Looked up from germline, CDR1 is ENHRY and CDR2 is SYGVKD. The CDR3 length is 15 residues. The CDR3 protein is CAISESRGVTDTQYF. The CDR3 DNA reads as TGTGCCATCAGTGAGTCCAGGGGCGTGACAGATACGCAGTATTTT.

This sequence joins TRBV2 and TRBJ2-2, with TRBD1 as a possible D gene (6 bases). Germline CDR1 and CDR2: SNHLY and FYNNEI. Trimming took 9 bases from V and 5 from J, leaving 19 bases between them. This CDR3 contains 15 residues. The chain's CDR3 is CASLLTGKGTGELFF. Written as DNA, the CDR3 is TGTGCCAGTCTTCTCACAGGGAAAGGGACCGGGGAGCTGTTTTTT.

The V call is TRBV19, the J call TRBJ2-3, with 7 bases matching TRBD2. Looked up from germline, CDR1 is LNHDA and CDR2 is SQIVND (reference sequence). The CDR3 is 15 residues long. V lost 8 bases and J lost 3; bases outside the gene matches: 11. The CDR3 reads CASVRGGRSTDTQYF. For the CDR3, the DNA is TGTGCCAGTGTTAGAGGCGGGAGATCGACAGATACGCAGTATTTT.

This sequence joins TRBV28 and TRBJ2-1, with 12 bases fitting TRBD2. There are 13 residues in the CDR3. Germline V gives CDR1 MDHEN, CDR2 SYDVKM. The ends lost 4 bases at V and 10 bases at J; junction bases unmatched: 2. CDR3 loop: CASSSGLAGEQFF. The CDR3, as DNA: TGTGCCAGCAGTTCCGGACTAGCGGGAGAGCAGTTCTTC.

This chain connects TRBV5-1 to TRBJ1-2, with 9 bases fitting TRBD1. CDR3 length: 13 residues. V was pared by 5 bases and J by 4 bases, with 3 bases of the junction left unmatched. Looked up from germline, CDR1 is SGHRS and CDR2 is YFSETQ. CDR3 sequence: CASRVGQGYGYTF. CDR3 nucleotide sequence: TGCGCCAGCAGGGTGGGACAGGGCTATGGCTACACCTTC. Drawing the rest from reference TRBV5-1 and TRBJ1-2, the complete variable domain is KAGVTQTPRYLIKTRGQQVTLSCSPISGHRSVSWYQQTPGQGLQFLFEYFSETQRNKGNFPGRFSGRQFSNSRSEMNVSTLELGDSALYLCASRVGQGYGYTFGSGTRLTVV.

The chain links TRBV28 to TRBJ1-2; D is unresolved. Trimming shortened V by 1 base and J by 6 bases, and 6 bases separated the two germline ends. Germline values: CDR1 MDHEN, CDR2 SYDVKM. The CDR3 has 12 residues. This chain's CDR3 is CASSLLLNGYTF. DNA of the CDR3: TGTGCCAGCAGTTTATTGTTGAATGGCTACACCTTC.

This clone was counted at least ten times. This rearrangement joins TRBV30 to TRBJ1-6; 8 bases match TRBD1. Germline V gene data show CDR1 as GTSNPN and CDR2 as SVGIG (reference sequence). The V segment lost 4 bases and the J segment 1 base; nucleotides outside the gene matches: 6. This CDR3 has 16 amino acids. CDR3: CAWMPGGESYNSPLHF. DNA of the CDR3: TGTGCCTGGATGCCAGGGGGCGAGTCCTATAATTCACCCCTCCACTTT.

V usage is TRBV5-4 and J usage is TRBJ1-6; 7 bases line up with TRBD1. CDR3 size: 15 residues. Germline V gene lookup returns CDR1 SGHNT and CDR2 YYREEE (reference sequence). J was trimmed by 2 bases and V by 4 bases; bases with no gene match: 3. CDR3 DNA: TGTGCCAGCAGCACCGGACAGGCCTATAATTCACCCCTCCACTTT. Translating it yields CASSTGQAYNSPLHF.

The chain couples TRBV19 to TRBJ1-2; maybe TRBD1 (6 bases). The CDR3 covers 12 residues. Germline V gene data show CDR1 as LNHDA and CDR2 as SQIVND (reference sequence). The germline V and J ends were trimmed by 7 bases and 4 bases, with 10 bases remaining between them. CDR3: CASNPGAYGYTF. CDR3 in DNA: TGTGCCAGTAATCCAGGGGCCTATGGCTACACCTTC.

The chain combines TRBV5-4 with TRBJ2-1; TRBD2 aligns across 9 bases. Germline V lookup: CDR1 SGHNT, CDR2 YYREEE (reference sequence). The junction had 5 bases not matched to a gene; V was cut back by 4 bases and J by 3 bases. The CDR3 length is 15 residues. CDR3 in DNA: TGTGCCAGCAGCAGCGGGGGGACAAGCTACAATGAGCAGTTCTTC. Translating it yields CASSSGGTSYNEQFF.

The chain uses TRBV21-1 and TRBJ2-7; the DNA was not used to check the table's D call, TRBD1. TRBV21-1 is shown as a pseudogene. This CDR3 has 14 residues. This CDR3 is CASSKGTGRSEQYF. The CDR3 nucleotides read TGTGCCAGCAGCAAAGGGACAGGGCGCTCCGAGCAGTACTTC.

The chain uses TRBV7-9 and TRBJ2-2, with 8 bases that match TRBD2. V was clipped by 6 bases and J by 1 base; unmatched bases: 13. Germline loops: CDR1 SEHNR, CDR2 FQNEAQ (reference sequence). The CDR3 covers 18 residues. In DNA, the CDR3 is TGTGCCAGCAGTCACAACCTCGGCCTAGCGGGGAACACCGGGGAGCTGTTTTTT. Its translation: CASSHNLGLAGNTGELFF. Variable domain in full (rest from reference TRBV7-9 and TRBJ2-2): DTGVSQNPRHKITKRGQNVTFRCDPISEHNRLYWYRQTLGQGPEFLTYFQNEAQLEKSRLLSDRFSAERPKGSFSTLEIQRTEQGDSAMYLCASSHNLGLAGNTGELFFGEGSRLTVL.

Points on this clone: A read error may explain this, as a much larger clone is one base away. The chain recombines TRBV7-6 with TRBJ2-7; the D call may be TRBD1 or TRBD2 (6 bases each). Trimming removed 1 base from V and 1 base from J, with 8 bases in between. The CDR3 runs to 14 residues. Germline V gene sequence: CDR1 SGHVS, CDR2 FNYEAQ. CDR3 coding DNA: TGTGCCAGCAGCTTAGGAGGGGGGTCCTACGAGCAGTACTTC. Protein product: CASSLGGGSYEQYF.

CDR3 amino acids: CASSLDGGNTEAFF. The CDR3 DNA follows: TGTGCCAGCAGCTTAGACGGGGGGAACACTGAAGCTTTCTTT. V usage is TRBV7-9 and J usage is TRBJ1-1; D possibly corresponds to TRBD1 (5 bases). CDR3 length equals 14 residues. Germline CDR1 reads SEHNR; CDR2 reads FQNEAQ (reference sequence). V was cut by 1 base and J by 1 base, with 7 bases left in between. The full variable domain, in which reference TRBV7-9 and TRBJ1-1 provide the parts outside the CDR3, is DTGVSQNPRHKITKRGQNVTFRCDPISEHNRLYWYRQTLGQGPEFLTYFQNEAQLEKSRLLSDRFSAERPKGSFSTLEIQRTEQGDSAMYLCASSLDGGNTEAFFGQGTRLTVV.

CDR3 protein: CATNQGRSVIGHGYTF. CDR3 nucleotide sequence: TGTGCCACCAATCAGGGTCGGTCAGTGATTGGGCATGGCTACACCTTC. This chain uses TRBV2 with TRBJ1-2; maybe TRBD1 (5 bases). CDR3 length: 16 residues. CDR1 and CDR2 from the germline V gene are SNHLY and FYNNEI. Trimming cost V 10 bases and J 6 bases, with 27 bases left between them.

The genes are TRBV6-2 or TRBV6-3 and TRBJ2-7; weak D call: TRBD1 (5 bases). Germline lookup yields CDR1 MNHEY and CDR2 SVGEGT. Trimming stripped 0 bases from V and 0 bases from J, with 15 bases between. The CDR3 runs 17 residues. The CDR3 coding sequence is TGTGCCAGCAGTTACTCTTCCAGGGTAACATCCTCCTACGAGCAGTACTTC. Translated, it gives CASSYSSRVTSSYEQYF.